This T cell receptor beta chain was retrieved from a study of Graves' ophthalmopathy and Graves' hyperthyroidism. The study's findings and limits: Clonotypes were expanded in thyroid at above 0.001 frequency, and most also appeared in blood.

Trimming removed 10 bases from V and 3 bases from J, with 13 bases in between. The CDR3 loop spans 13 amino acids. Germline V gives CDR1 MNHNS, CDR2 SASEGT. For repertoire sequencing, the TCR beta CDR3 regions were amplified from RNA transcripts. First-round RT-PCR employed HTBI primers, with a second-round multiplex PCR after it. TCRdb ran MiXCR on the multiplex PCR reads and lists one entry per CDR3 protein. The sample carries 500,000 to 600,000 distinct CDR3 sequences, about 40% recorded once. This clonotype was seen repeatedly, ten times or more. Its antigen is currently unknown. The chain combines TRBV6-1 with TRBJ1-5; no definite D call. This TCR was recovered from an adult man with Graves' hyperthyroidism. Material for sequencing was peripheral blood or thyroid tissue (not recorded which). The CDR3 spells CAINDGDNQPQHF. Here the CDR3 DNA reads TGTGCCATCAACGACGGAGACAATCAGCCCCAGCATTTT.